The present T cell receptor (beta chain) was sequenced within a study of read filtering for tumor transcriptome and immune sequencing. On the study more broadly: Revised staging placed eight or nine patients in R-ISS I, 15 to 20 in II, six or seven in III.

This CDR3 spans 17 amino acids. Per germline, CDR1 LNHDA and CDR2 SQIVND (reference sequence). Deletions cut 4 bases from V and 5 bases from J, with 20 bases between. At least ten counts were recorded for this clonotype. This library used roughly 400 ng RNA and molecular barcoded adaptors spanning alpha/delta and beta/gamma chains. MiXCR was run by TCRdb on the reads, yielding one entry per CDR3 protein. The sample lists about 45,000 distinct CDR3 sequences; around 21% were seen once. The J gene is TRBJ2-2, the V gene TRBV19; possibly TRBD1 for D (6 bases). The origin of this receptor is a donor aged 40 or older with multiple myeloma. Sequenced: a population of CD138-negative cells sorted from bone marrow. CDR3 nucleotides: TGTGCCAGTAGTAAGGCAGGGCAATACCAGGGGACCGGGGAGCTGTTTTTT. It yields the protein CASSKAGQYQGTGELFF.